These 9 T cell receptor delta chains were sequenced from one sample in a study of γδ T cells in repeated Plasmodium falciparum infection. Flow sorting of PBMC yielded separate Vgamma9/Vdelta2+ and Vdelta2-negative gammadelta T cell populations for bulk repertoire analysis. TCRdb re-called the multiplex PCR reads via CATT. This table holds 70,000 to 95,000 delta-chain clones, 1.4% to 1.5% found once. The sample taken for sequencing was gamma-delta T cells from blood. The receptors here all came from a pool of human donors (malaria-infected and uninfected, not separated).

On this clone: The amino acid sequence in TCRdb belongs to a much larger clone and departs from this DNA's translation at residue 9, likely a sequencing read error; the sequence shown is translated from the DNA. The gene calls are TRDV1 and TRDJ1, with 9 bases aligning to TRDD3. The J gene, absent from TCRdb, was called here by matching the DNA to germline. Trimming took 7 bases from V and 1 from J; bases not matched to a gene: 10. Germline V gene lookup returns CDR1 TSWWSYY and CDR2 QGS. This CDR3 region has 16 residues. For the CDR3, the DNA is TGTGCTCTTGCCACCTGGGGGATCCTTTCCACCGATAAACTCATCTTT. This sequence encodes CALATWGILSTDKLIF.

This clone was counted many times. For this DNA, TCRdb reports the protein of a much larger clone, which diverges at residue 5, most likely from a read error; the protein presented here is translated directly from the DNA. This rearrangement joins TRDV1 to TRDJ3; TRDD3 matches 10 bases. Germline values: CDR1 TSWWSYY, CDR2 QGS. The CDR3 has 20 residues. V trimming: 3 bases; J trimming: 0 bases; junction bases outside the gene matches: 8. The CDR3 region has the DNA TGTGCTCTTGGGGAGGGAGTACTGGGGGATTACTCCTGGGACACCCGACAGATGTTTTTC. The encoded protein is CALGEGVLGDYSWDTRQMFF.

This clone qualifies as medium-sized. This chain joins TRDV2 and TRDJ1; 12 bases are a match to TRDD3. The CDR3 extends over 23 amino acids. V shed 0 bases, J shed 2 bases, and the junction held 24 bases outside the gene matches. Germline CDR1 GEAIGNYY, CDR2 EKD. CDR3 sequence reads: CACDTVPTGGNLGDTRGTDKLIF. As DNA, the CDR3 is TGTGCCTGTGACACCGTACCTACGGGAGGTAATCTGGGGGATACGAGGGGTACCGATAAACTCATCTTT.

At least ten counts were recorded for this clone. The protein TCRdb gives is from a much larger clone and does not agree with this DNA's translation at residue 6, likely a read error; the protein shown here comes from the DNA. The chain is built from TRDV1 and TRDJ1; D is uncertain. Looked up from germline, CDR1 is TSWWSYY and CDR2 is QGS. There are 16 residues in the CDR3. With 2 bases removed from V and 0 bases from J, the gap between germline ends came to 13 bases. The CDR3 sequence: CALGEIPILYTDKLIF. CDR3 sequence (DNA): TGTGCTCTTGGGGAAATACCCATCCTGTACACCGATAAACTCATCTTT.

This clone has more than one count but fewer than ten. For this DNA, TCRdb reports the protein of a much larger clone, which diverges at residue 16, most likely from a read error; the protein presented here is translated directly from the DNA. The chain carries TRDV1 and TRDJ1; TRDD3 matches 11 bases. No J gene was available from TCRdb, and it was assigned here by a germline match of the DNA. CDR1 is TSWWSYY and CDR2 is QGS in the germline V gene. This CDR3 has 19 amino acids. CDR3 amino acids: CALGELGSWGIRDGDRLIF. CDR3 in DNA: TGTGCTCTTGGGGAACTGGGTTCTTGGGGGATACGAGACGGCGATAGACTCATCTTT.

Of note for this clone: TCRdb assigns this DNA the protein of a much larger clone, which departs from its translation at residue 7; this likely reflects a read error, and the protein shown comes from translating the DNA. V is TRDV1 and J is TRDJ1; possible D gene TRDD3, 6 bases. The CDR3 extends over 22 amino acids. V lost 2 bases, J lost 0 bases, and 31 bases lay in between. Looked up from germline, CDR1 is TSWWSYY and CDR2 is QGS. The CDR3 region is CALGEEGYVGLGTPTYTDKLIF. In DNA, the CDR3 is TGTGCTCTTGGGGAAGAGGGGTACGTCGGGCTGGGGACCCCTACGTACACCGATAAACTCATCTTT.

Note on this clone: The protein that TCRdb holds for this DNA derives from a much larger clone and differs from the translated DNA at residue 6, which likely indicates a read error; the protein shown here is translated from the DNA. The chain couples TRDV1 to TRDJ1; 12 nucleotides agree with TRDD3. No J gene is reported in TCRdb; it was inferred here by comparing the DNA with germline. This CDR3 region has 19 residues. Germline V CDR1 and CDR2: TSWWSYY, QGS. V trimming: 5 bases; J trimming: 1 base; junction bases outside the gene matches: 14. CDR3 coding DNA: TGTGCTCTTGGGATAAAGGGCTACTGGGGGATACAACCCACCGATAAACTCATCTTT. Its protein product is CALGIKGYWGIQPTDKLIF.

In regard to this clone: A far larger clone lies a single base away; this is likely a read error. Other DNA sequences in this specimen translate into the identical CDR3. The chain recombines TRDV1 with TRDJ1; D might be TRDD2 (6 bases). Germline CDR1 and CDR2: TSWWSYY and QGS. CDR3 length: 19 residues. In nucleotides, the CDR3 is TGTGCTCTCGGGGAACTTGTACTTCCTCCTGGATGGAACACCGATAAACTCATCTTT. Protein: CALGELVLPPGWNTDKLIF.

This clone was detected a few times. TCRdb's protein, taken from a much larger clone, differs from this DNA's translation at residue 12, likely owing to a read error; the protein displayed comes from the DNA. The chain is built from TRDV2 and TRDJ1, with TRDD3 matching over 11 bases. Germline matching of the DNA provided the J gene here, since TCRdb leaves it blank. With V trimmed by 3 bases and J by 0 bases, 14 bases remained unmatched. Germline CDR1 is GEAIGNYY and CDR2 is EKD. This CDR3 region has 19 residues. The DNA for the CDR3 is TGTGCCTGTGACCCTATGCTTCTGGGGGATACCCTGTACACCGATAAACTCATCTTT. Protein: CACDPMLLGDTLYTDKLIF.